This passage covers 10 T cell receptor beta chains from one sample sequenced in a study of CD8 T cells in ankylosing spondylitis. Study-wide points: Among TCR beta sequences, a motif of fewer than 10 highly homologous variants appeared characteristic of ankylosing spondylitis blood.

One entry per CDR3 protein results from TCRdb running MiXCR on the 5' RACE reads. The table lists roughly 700,000 distinct CDR3 sequences, roughly 19% of them singletons, with under 20% in the top ten. No antigen is known for these receptors. The source material was blood, either unsorted or a sorted T cell fraction (not recorded which). These receptor sequences come from a male donor with ankylosing spondylitis.

This clonotype was seen more than once but under ten times. The rearrangement joins TRBV7-2 to TRBJ2-7, with TRBD2 identical over 10 bases. J lost 2 bases, V lost 5 bases, and 6 bases had no gene match. Germline lookup yields CDR1 SGHTA and CDR2 FQGNSA. This CDR3 contains 15 residues. The CDR3 nucleotides read TGTGCCAGCAGCACCGGACTAGCGGCTACCTACGAGCAGTACTTC. Its translation is CASSTGLAATYEQYF.

The chain couples TRBV7-9 to TRBJ2-1; D is unclear. This CDR3 region has 12 residues. Trimming left V 4 bases short and J 10 bases short, with 11 bases between. The germline gives CDR1 SEHNR, CDR2 FQNEAQ (reference sequence). The CDR3 sequence is CASSSDTGEQFF. CDR3 DNA: TGTGCCAGCAGCTCTGACACTGGAGAGCAGTTCTTC.

This rearrangement joins TRBV5-6 to TRBJ1-2, with 7 bases identical to TRBD1. Germline lookup yields CDR1 SGHDT and CDR2 YYEEEE. After removal of 5 bases from V and 6 bases from J, the junction contained 10 bases not matched to a gene. The CDR3 consists of 14 residues. CDR3: CASSRVRGRNGYTF. The CDR3 nucleotides read TGTGCCAGCAGTCGCGTGAGGGGGCGAAATGGCTACACCTTC.

This clonotype was detected a few times. J is TRBJ2-1 and V is TRBV11-2, with TRBD1 matching over 8 bases. Germline V gene lookup returns CDR1 SGHAT and CDR2 FQNNGV. V lost 1 base to trimming and J lost 4 bases; unmatched junction nucleotides: 6. The CDR3 contains 16 residues. Here the CDR3 reads CASSLALGQGYNEQFF. The CDR3 DNA reads as TGTGCCAGCAGCTTAGCCCTAGGACAGGGTTACAATGAGCAGTTCTTC.

This clonotype was seen a few times. The rearrangement joins TRBV2 to TRBJ2-6, with D unresolved. The germline V and J ends were trimmed by 8 bases and 2 bases, with 10 bases remaining between them. In germline, CDR1 is SNHLY, CDR2 FYNNEI. The CDR3 is 14 residues long. This chain's CDR3 is CASWGGTGANVLTF. CDR3 sequence (DNA): TGTGCCAGCTGGGGTGGTACTGGGGCCAACGTCCTGACTTTC. The full variable domain, in which reference TRBV2 and TRBJ2-6 provide the parts outside the CDR3, is EPEVTQTPSHQVTQMGQEVILRCVPISNHLYFYWYRQILGQKVEFLVSFYNNEISEKSEIFDDQFSVERPDGSNFTLKIRSTKLEDSAMYFCASWGGTGANVLTFGAGSRLTVL.

Only a few counts were recorded for this clonotype. CDR3: CASRTTGAEKLFF. The CDR3 DNA is TGTGCCAGCAGAACCACCGGCGCTGAAAAACTGTTTTTT. The V and J genes are TRBV6-6 and TRBJ1-4; no firm D call. The CDR3 spans 13 residues. V was shortened by 6 bases and J by 7 bases, with 12 bases between the two germline ends. Germline V gives CDR1 MNHNY, CDR2 SVGAGI (reference sequence).

This clonotype occurred a few times. V and J are TRBV7-2 and TRBJ2-5; D is ambiguous. The ends were cut back, 1 base at V and 5 bases at J, with 8 bases in the middle. The CDR3 spans 13 residues. Germline lookup yields CDR1 SGHTA and CDR2 FQGNSA. DNA for the CDR3: TGTGCCAGCAGCTTAGGCCCAACGGAGACCCAGTACTTC. This translates into CASSLGPTETQYF.

A few counts support this clonotype. In nucleotides, the CDR3 is TGTGCCAGCAGTTACTCCCTGAGCTCTGGGGCCAACGTCCTGACTTTC. It specifies CASSYSLSSGANVLTF. The chain couples TRBV6-5 to TRBJ2-6; D remains ambiguous. V shed 0 bases and J shed 0 bases, with 6 bases lying between them. CDR3 length: 16 amino acids. Germline loops: CDR1 MNHEY, CDR2 SVGAGI.

The V gene is TRBV7-2, the J gene TRBJ1-3; unclear D gene. CDR3 size: 16 residues. CDR1 is SGHTA and CDR2 is FQGNSA in the germline V gene. Trimming took 5 bases from V and 0 from J, leaving 14 bases between them. CDR3 coding DNA: TGTGCCAGCAGCGCCGGATCGCGACCCTCTGGAAACACCATATATTTT. It encodes CASSAGSRPSGNTIYF. Full variable domain (rest looked up from reference TRBV7-2 and TRBJ1-3): GAGVSQSPSNKVTEKGKDVELRCDPISGHTALYWYRQSLGQGLEFLIYFQGNSAPDKSGLPSDRFSAERTGGSVSTLTIQRTQQEDSAVYLCASSAGSRPSGNTIYFGEGSWLTVV.

The V and J genes are TRBV3-1 and TRBJ2-1; D is perhaps TRBD2 (6 bases). The CDR3 is 16 amino acids. The germline gives CDR1 LGHDT, CDR2 YNNKEL (reference sequence). V lost 0 bases and J 5 bases, leaving 14 bases between the germline ends. The CDR3 bases are TGTGCCAGCAGCCAAGATGCGGGGAGTCCTAACAATGAGCAGTTCTTC. This codes for CASSQDAGSPNNEQFF.